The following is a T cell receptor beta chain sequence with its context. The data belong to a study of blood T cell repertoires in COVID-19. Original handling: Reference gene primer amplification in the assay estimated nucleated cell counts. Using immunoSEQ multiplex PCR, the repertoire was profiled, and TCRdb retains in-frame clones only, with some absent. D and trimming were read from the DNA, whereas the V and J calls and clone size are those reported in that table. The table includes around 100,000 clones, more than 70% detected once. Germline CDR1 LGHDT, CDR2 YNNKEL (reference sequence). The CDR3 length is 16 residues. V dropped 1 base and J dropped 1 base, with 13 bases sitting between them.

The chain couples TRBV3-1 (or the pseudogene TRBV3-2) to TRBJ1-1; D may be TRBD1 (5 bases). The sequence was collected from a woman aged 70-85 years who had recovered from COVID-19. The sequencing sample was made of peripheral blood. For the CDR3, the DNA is TGTGCCAGCAGCCAAGTTCCCGGGACTGGGAACACTGAAGCTTTCTTT. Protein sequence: CASSQVPGTGNTEAFF.